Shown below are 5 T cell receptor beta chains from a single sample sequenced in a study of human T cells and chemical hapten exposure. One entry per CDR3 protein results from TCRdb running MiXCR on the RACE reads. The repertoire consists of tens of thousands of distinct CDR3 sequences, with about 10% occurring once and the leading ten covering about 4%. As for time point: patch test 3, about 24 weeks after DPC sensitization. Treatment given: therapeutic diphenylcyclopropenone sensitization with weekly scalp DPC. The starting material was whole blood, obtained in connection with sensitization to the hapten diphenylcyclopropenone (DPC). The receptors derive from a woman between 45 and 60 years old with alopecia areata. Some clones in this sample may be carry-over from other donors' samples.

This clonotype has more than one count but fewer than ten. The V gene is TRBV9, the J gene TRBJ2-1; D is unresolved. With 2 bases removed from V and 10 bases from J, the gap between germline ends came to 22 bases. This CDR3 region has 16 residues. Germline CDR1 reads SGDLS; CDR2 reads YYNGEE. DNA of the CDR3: TGTGCCAGCAGCGTTGATCTTGGGCTAGTGGGTTGGGAGCAGTTCTTC. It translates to CASSVDLGLVGWEQFF.

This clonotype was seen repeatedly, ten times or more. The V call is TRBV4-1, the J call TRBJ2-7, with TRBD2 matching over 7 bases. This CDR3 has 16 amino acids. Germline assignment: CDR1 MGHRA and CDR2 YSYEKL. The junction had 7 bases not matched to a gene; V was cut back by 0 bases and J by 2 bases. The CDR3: CASSQEGGTITYEQYF. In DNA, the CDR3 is TGCGCCAGCAGCCAAGAGGGTGGGACTATTACCTACGAGCAGTACTTC.

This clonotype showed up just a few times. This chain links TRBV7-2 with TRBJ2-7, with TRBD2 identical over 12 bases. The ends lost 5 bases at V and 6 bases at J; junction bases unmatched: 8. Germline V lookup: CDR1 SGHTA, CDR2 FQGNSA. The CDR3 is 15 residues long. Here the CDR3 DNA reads TGTGCCAGCAGCCCCCCGGCTAGCGGGAGGGGCGAGCAGTACTTC. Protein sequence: CASSPPASGRGEQYF. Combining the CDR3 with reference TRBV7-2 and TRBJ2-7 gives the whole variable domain GAGVSQSPSNKVTEKGKDVELRCDPISGHTALYWYRQSLGQGLEFLIYFQGNSAPDKSGLPSDRFSAERTGGSVSTLTIQRTQQEDSAVYLCASSPPASGRGEQYFGPGTRLTVT.

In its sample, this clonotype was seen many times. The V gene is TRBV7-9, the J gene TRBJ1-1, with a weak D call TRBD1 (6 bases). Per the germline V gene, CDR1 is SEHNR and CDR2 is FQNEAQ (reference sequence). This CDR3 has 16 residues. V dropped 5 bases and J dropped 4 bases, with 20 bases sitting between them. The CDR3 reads CASSAQGTGSGTEAFF. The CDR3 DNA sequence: TGTGCCAGCAGCGCACAGGGTACGGGTTCGGGCACTGAAGCTTTCTTT.

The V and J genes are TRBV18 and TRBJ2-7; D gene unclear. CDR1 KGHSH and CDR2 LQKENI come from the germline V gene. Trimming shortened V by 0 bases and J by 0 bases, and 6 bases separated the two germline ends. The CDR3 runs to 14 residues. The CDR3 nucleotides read TGTGCCAGCTCACCACCGGCCCACTCCTACGAGCAGTACTTC. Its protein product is CASSPPAHSYEQYF.